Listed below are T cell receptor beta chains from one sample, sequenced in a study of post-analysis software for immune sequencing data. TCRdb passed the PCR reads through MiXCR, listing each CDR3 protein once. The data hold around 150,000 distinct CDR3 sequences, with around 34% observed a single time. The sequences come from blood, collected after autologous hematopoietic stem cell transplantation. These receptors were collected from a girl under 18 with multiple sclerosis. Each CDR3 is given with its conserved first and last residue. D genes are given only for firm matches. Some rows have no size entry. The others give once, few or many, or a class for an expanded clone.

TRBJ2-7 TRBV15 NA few CATSVKGVHEQYF TGTGCCACCAGCGTAAAGGGGGTCCACGAGCAGTACTTC
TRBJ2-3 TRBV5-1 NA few CASSFNGGDTQYF TGCGCCAGCAGCTTCAATGGGGGAGATACGCAGTATTTT
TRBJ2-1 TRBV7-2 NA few CASSLTRARGNEQFF TGTGCCAGCAGCCTAACTAGGGCGCGGGGCAATGAGCAGTTCTTC
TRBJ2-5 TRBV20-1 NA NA CSARPLGLFQETQYF TGCAGTGCTAGACCGTTGGGACTGTTCCAAGAGACCCAGTACTTC
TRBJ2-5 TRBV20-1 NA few CSAIGWAGAPETQYF TGCAGTGCTATCGGATGGGCGGGGGCTCCGGAGACCCAGTACTTC
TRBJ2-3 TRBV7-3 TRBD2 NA CASSLWSAPGRDTQYF TGTGCCAGCAGCTTATGGTCTGCGCCCGGGAGGGATACGCAGTATTTT
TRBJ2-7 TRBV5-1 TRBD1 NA CASSLAGTGYYEQYF TGCGCCAGCAGCTTGGCGGGGACAGGTTACTACGAGCAGTACTTC
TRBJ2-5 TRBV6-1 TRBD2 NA CASSETSGRSGQETQYF TGTGCCAGCAGTGAGACTAGCGGGAGAAGTGGGCAAGAGACCCAGTACTTC
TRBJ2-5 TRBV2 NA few CASSTVQETQYF TGTGCCAGCTCAACAGTGCAAGAGACCCAGTACTTC
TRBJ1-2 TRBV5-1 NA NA CASSFEGYGHTF TGCGCCAGCAGCTTCGAAGGGTATGGCCACACCTTC
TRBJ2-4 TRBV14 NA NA CASSQGGAINIQYF TGTGCCAGCAGCCAAGGGGGCGCCATAAACATTCAGTACTTC
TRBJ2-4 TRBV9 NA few CASSEQPGAKNIQYF TGTGCCAGCAGCGAACAGCCGGGGGCCAAAAACATTCAGTACTTC
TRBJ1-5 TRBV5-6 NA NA CASSLGRGVRQPQHF TGTGCCAGCAGCTTGGGGAGGGGCGTGAGACAGCCCCAGCATTTT
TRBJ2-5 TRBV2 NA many CASRWETQYF TGTGCCAGCAGGTGGGAGACCCAGTACTTC
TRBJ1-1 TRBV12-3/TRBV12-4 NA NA CASSFKGGTEAFF TGTGCCAGCAGTTTTAAGGGGGGCACTGAAGCTTTCTTT
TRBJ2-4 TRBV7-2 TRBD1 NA CASSQDRDIQYF TGTGCCAGCAGCCAAGACAGGGACATTCAGTACTTC
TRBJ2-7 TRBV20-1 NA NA CSARDDGRDSSYEQYF TGCAGTGCTAGAGATGATGGGAGGGACAGCTCCTACGAGCAGTACTTC
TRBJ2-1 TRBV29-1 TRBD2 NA CSGLAGHSYNEQFF TGCAGCGGTTTAGCGGGTCACTCCTACAATGAGCAGTTCTTC
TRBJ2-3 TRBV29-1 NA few CSVEGDWQGADTQYF TGCAGCGTTGAAGGAGACTGGCAGGGAGCCGATACGCAGTATTTT
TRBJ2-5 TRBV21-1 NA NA CAARGRDETQYF TGTGCCGCACGGGGCAGGGATGAGACCCAGTACTTC
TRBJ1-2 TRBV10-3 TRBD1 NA CAISESSGGEGYTF TGTGCCATCAGTGAGTCCTCAGGGGGCGAGGGCTACACCTTC
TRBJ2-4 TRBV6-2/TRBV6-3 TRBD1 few CASSQDRGQQYF TGTGCCAGCAGTCAGGACAGGGGACAACAGTACTTC
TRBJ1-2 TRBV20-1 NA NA CSARQGTNYGYTF TGCAGTGCTAGGCAGGGAACTAACTATGGCTACACCTTC
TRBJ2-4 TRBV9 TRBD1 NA CASSGGQGMWDIQYF TGTGCCAGCAGCGGAGGACAGGGTATGTGGGACATTCAGTACTTC
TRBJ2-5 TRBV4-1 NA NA CASSQDEEFQETQYF TGCGCCAGCAGCCAAGATGAGGAATTTCAAGAGACCCAGTACTTC
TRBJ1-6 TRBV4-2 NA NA CASSPIRPLNSPLHF TGTGCCAGCAGCCCGATTCGACCGTTAAATTCACCCCTCCACTTT
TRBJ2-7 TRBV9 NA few CASSSGQASYEQYF TGTGCCAGCAGCTCTGGACAAGCCTCCTACGAGCAGTACTTC
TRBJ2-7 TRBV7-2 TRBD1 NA CASSLPTGFNLHEQYF TGTGCCAGCAGCTTACCGACAGGGTTTAACCTCCACGAGCAGTACTTC
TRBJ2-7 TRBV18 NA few CASSPNEQTSYEQYF TGTGCCAGCTCACCAAACGAACAGACTTCCTACGAGCAGTACTTC
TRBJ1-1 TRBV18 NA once CAGSPTGSAVEAFF TGTGCCGGCTCACCAACGGGATCGGCCGTTGAAGCTTTCTTT
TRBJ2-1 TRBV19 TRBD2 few CASSNQDGRVNEQFF TGTGCCAGTAGTAATCAAGACGGGAGGGTAAATGAGCAGTTCTTC
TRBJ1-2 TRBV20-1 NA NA CSAPAQGSYGYTF TGCAGTGCTCCCGCTCAGGGATCCTATGGCTACACCTTC
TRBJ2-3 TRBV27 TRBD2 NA CASSPPSGIYPITGTQYF TGTGCCAGCAGCCCACCTAGCGGGATCTACCCAATCACAGGTACGCAGTATTTT
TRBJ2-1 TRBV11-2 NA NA CASSLQRADNEQFF TGTGCCAGCAGCTTACAGCGGGCAGACAATGAGCAGTTCTTC
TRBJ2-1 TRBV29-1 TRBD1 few CSVRSTGAYNEQFF TGCAGCGTTAGGTCCACAGGGGCCTACAATGAGCAGTTCTTC
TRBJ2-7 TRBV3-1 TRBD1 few CASSQILRDSDYEQYF TGTGCCAGCAGCCAGATACTCCGGGACAGTGACTACGAGCAGTACTTC
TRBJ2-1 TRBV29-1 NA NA CSVEVTGTAYNEQFF TGCAGCGTTGAAGTCACCGGGACGGCCTACAATGAGCAGTTCTTC
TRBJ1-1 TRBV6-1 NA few CASSLLILQGATEAFF TGTGCCAGCAGCCTTCTGATACTACAGGGTGCCACTGAAGCTTTCTTT
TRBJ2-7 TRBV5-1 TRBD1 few CASSLARTGDYEQYF TGCGCCAGCAGCTTGGCCAGGACAGGGGACTACGAGCAGTACTTC
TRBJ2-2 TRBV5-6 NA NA CASSYRVNTGELFF TGTGCCAGCAGCTACAGGGTGAACACCGGGGAGCTGTTTTTT
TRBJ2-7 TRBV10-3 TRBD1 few CAISDFSDRGPGGSQYEQYF TGTGCCATCAGTGACTTTTCGGACAGGGGCCCCGGTGGGAGTCAATACGAGCAGTACTTC
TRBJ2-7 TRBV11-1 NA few CASSQPPGLEQYF TGTGCCAGCAGCCAACCGCCGGGGCTCGAGCAGTACTTC
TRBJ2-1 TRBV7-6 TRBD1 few CASSLAGQGPYNEQFF TGTGCCAGCAGCTTGGCGGGACAGGGGCCCTACAATGAGCAGTTCTTC